This TCR beta chain was sequenced during a study of CD8 T cells in ankylosing spondylitis. Study-wide results and limits: Reported data indicate significant enrichment of disease-linked clones within matched ankylosing spondylitis synovial fluid.

In germline, CDR1 is LGHDT, CDR2 YNNKEL (reference sequence). V dropped 0 bases and J dropped 5 bases, with 7 bases sitting between them. CDR3 length: 13 amino acids. TCRdb re-analysed the 5' RACE reads in MiXCR, keeping a single row per CDR3 protein. The sample consists of 150,000 to 200,000 distinct CDR3 sequences, roughly a third of them appearing once. This clonotype was seen only once. Its antigen is currently unknown. This clonotype was sampled from a male donor with ankylosing spondylitis. Sequenced: synovial fluid, either unsorted or a sorted T cell fraction (not recorded which). The rearrangement joins TRBV3-1 to TRBJ1-1; no firm D call. The CDR3 loop is CASSQEQGTEAFF. Written as DNA, the CDR3 is TGTGCCAGCAGCCAAGAACAAGGGACTGAAGCTTTCTTT. The full variable domain, its missing parts supplied by reference TRBV3-1 and TRBJ1-1, is DTAVSQTPKYLVTQMGNDKSIKCEQNLGHDTMYWYKQDSKKFLKIMFSYNNKELIINETVPNRFSPKSPDKAHLNLHINSLELGDSAVYFCASSQEQGTEAFFGQGTRLTVV.